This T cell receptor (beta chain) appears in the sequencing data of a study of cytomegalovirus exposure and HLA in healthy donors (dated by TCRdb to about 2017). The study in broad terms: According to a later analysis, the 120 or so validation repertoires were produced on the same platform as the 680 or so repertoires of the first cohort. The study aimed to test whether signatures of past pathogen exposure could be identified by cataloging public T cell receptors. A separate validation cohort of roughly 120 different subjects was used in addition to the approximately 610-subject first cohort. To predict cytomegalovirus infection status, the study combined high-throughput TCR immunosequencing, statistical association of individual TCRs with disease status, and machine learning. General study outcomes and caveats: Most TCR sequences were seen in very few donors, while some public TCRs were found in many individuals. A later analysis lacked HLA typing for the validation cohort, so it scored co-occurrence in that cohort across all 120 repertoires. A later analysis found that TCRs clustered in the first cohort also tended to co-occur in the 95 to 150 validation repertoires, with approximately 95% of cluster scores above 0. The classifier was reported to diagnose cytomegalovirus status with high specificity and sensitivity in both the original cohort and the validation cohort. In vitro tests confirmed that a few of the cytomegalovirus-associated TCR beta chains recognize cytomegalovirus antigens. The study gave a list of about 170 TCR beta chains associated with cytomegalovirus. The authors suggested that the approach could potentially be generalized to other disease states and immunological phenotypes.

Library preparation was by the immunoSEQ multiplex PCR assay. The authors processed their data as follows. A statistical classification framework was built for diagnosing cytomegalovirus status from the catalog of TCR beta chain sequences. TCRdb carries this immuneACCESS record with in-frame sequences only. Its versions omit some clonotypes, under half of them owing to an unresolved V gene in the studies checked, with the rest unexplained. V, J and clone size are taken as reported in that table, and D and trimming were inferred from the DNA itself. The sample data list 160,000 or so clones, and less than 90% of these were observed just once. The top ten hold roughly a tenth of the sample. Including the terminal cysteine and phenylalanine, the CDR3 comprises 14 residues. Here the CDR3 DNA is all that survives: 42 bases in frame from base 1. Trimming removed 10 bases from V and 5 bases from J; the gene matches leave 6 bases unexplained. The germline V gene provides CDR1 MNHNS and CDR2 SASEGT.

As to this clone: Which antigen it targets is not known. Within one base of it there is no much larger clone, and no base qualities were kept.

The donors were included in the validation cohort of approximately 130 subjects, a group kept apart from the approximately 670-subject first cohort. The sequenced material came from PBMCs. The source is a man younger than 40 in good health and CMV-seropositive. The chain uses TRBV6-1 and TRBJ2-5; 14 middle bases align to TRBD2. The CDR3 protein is CATRLAGGLETQYF. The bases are TGTGCCACCCGACTAGCGGGAGGGCTTGAGACCCAGTACTTC.